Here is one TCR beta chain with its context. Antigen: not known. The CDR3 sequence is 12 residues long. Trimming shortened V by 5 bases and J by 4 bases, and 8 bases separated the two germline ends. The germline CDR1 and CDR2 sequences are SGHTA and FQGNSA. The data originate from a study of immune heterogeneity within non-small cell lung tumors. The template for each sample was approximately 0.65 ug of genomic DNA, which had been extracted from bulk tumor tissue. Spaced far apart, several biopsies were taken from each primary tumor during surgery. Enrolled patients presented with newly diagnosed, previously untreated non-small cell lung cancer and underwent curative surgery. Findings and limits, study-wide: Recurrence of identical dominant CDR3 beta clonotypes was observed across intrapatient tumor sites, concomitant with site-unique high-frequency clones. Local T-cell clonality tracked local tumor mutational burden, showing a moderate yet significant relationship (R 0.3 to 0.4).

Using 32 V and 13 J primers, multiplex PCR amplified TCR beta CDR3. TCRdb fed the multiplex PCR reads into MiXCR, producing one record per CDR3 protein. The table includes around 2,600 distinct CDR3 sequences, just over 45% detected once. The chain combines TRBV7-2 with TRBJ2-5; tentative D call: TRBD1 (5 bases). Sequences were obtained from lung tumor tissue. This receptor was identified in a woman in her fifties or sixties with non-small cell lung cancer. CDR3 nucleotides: TGTGCCAGCAGCCCAGACAGAGAGACCCAGTACTTC. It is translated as CASSPDRETQYF.